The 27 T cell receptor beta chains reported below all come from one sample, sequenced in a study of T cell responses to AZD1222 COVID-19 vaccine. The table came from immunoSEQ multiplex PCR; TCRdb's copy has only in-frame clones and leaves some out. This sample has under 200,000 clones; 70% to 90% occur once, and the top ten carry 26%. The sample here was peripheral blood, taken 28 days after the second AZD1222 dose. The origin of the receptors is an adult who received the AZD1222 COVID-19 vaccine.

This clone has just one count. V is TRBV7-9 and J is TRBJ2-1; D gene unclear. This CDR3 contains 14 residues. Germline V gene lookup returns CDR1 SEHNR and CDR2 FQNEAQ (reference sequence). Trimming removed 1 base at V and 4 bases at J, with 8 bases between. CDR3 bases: TGTGCCAGCAGCTTAGACCCCAGTTACAATGAGCAGTTCTTC. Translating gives CASSLDPSYNEQFF. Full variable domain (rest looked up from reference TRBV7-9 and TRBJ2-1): DTGVSQNPRHKITKRGQNVTFRCDPISEHNRLYWYRQTLGQGPEFLTYFQNEAQLEKSRLLSDRFSAERPKGSFSTLEIQRTEQGDSAMYLCASSLDPSYNEQFFGPGTRLTVL.

CDR3 DNA sequence: TGTGCCAGCAGTTTCTGGGGGCCTAATGAAAAACTGTTTTTT. It is translated as CASSFWGPNEKLFF. The chain employs TRBV27 and TRBJ1-4; TRBD1 is a possible D gene (6 bases). V was trimmed by 3 bases and J by 3 bases, leaving 8 bases between them. CDR3 size: 14 residues. Germline lookup yields CDR1 MNHEY and CDR2 SMNVEV (reference sequence).

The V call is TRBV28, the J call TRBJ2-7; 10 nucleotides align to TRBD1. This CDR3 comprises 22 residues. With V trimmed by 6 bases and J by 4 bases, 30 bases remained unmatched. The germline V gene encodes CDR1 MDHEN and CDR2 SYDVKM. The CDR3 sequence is CASSSGTGVRERQRNRLYEQYF. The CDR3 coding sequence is TGTGCCAGCAGCTCCGGGACAGGGGTGCGGGAAAGGCAACGAAACAGGCTTTACGAGCAGTACTTC. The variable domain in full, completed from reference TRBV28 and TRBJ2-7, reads DVKVTQSSRYLVKRTGEKVFLECVQDMDHENMFWYRQDPGLGLRLIYFSYDVKMKEKGDIPEGYSVSREKKERFSLILESASTNQTSMYLCASSSGTGVRERQRNRLYEQYFGPGTRLTVT.

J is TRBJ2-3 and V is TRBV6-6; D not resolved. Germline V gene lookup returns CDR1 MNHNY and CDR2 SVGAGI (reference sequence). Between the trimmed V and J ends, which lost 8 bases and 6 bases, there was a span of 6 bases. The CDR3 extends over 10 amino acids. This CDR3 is CASYGDTQYF. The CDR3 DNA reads TGTGCCAGCTATGGCGATACGCAGTATTTT.

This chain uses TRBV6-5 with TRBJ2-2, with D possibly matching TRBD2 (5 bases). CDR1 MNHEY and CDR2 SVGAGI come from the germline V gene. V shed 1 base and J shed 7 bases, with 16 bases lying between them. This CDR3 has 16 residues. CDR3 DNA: TGTGCCAGCAGTTACTTGGACTCGAGCTGGGGCGGGGAGCTGTTTTTT. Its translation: CASSYLDSSWGGELFF.

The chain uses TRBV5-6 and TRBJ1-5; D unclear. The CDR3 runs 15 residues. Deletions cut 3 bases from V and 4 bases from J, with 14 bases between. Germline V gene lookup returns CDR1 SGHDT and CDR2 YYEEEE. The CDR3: CASSYAGGMNQPQHF. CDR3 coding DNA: TGTGCCAGCAGCTACGCGGGAGGGATGAATCAGCCCCAGCATTTT.

The CDR3 bases are TGTGCCAGCAGTCCCCCCGTGGACCAAGAGACCCAGTACTTC. Encoded protein: CASSPPVDQETQYF. The rearrangement links TRBV6-6 to TRBJ2-5; no clear D. CDR3 length equals 14 residues. Germline CDR1 reads MNHNY; CDR2 reads SVGAGI (reference sequence). With 5 bases removed from V and 0 bases from J, the gap between germline ends came to 10 bases.

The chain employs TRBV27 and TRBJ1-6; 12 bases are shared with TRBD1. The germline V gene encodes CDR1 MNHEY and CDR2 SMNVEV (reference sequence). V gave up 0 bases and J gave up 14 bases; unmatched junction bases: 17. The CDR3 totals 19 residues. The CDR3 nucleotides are TGTGCCAGCAGTTTATCTATGGGTAGGGACAGGGGGCCTTCGGGCGCCCTCCACTTT. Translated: CASSLSMGRDRGPSGALHF.

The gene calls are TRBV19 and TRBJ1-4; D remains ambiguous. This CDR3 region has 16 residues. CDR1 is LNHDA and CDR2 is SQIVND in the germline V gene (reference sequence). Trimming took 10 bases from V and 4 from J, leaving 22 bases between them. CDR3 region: CATTSARRLGNEKLFF. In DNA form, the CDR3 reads TGTGCCACCACTTCGGCCAGGCGGCTAGGTAATGAAAAACTGTTTTTT.

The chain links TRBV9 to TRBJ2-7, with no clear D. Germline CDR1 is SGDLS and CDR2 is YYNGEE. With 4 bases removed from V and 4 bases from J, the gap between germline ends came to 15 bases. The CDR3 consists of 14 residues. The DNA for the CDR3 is TGTGCCAGCAGCCCACAAGCGAAGTGGTACGAGCAGTACTTC. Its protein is CASSPQAKWYEQYF.

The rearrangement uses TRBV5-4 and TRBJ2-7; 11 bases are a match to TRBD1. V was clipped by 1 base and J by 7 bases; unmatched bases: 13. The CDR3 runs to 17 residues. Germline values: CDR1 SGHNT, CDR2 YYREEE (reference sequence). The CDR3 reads CASSLKAGTGGIGEQYF. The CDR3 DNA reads TGTGCCAGCAGCTTGAAGGCTGGGACAGGGGGAATAGGGGAGCAGTACTTC.

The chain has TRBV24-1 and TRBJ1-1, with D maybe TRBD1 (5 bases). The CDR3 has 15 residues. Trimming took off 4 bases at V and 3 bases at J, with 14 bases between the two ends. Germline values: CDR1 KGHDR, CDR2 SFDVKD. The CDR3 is CATSDPRTGDTEAFF. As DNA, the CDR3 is TGTGCCACCAGTGACCCGCGGACGGGGGACACTGAAGCTTTCTTT.

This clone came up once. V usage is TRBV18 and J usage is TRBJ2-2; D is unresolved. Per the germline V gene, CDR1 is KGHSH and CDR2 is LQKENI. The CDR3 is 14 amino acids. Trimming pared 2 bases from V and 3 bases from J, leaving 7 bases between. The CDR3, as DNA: TGTGCCAGCTCACCAAGATCGGACACCGGGGAGCTGTTTTTT. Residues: CASSPRSDTGELFF.

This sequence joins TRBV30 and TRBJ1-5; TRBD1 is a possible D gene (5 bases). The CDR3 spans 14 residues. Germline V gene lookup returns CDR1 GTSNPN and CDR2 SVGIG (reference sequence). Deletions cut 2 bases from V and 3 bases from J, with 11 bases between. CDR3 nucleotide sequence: TGTGCCTGGAGTCCCCAGGGCTACAATCAGCCCCAGCATTTT. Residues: CAWSPQGYNQPQHF.

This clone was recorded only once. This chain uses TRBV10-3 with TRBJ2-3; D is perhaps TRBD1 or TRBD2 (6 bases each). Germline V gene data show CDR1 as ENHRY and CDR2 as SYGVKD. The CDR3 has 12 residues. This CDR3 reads CASEGGKDTQYF. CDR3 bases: TGTGCGTCAGAGGGGGGTAAAGATACGCAGTATTTT.

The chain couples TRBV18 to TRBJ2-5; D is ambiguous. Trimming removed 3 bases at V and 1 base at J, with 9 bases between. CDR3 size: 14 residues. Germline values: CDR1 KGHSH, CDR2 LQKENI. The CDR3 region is CASSPSLSQETQYF. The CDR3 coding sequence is TGTGCCAGCTCACCCTCCCTAAGCCAAGAGACCCAGTACTTC.

The DNA of the CDR3 is TGTGCCAGCACCTTGTCTAACACTGAAGCTTTCTTT. The encoded protein is CASTLSNTEAFF. The V gene is TRBV12-3 or TRBV12-4, the J gene TRBJ1-1; no firm D call. This CDR3 has 12 residues. Trimming left V 7 bases short and J 2 bases short, with 8 bases between.

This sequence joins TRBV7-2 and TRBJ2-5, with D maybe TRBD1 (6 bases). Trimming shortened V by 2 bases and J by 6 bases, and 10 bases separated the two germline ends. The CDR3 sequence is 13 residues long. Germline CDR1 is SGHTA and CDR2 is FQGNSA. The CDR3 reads CASSLNREKTQYF. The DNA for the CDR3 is TGTGCCAGCAGCTTAAACAGGGAGAAGACCCAGTACTTC.

This CDR3 reads CASSLGSSNQPQHF. The CDR3 DNA sequence: TGTGCCAGTAGCCTGGGGTCTAGCAATCAGCCCCAGCATTTT. The rearrangement links TRBV19 to TRBJ1-5; unclear D gene. V shed 6 bases and J shed 0 bases, with 9 bases lying between them. This CDR3 is 14 amino acids long. Germline loops: CDR1 LNHDA, CDR2 SQIVND (reference sequence). The complete variable domain, with remaining parts taken from reference TRBV19 and TRBJ1-5, reads DGGITQSPKYLFRKEGQNVTLSCEQNLNHDAMYWYRQDPGQGLRLIYYSQIVNDFQKGDIAEGYSVSREKKESFPLTVTSAQKNPTAFYLCASSLGSSNQPQHFGDGTRLSIL.

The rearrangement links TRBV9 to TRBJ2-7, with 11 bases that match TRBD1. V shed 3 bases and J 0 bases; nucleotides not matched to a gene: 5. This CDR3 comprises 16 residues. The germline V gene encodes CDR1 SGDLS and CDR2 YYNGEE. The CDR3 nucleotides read TGTGCCAGCAGCGCGAGAGGGACAGGGGGCTCCTACGAGCAGTACTTC. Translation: CASSARGTGGSYEQYF.

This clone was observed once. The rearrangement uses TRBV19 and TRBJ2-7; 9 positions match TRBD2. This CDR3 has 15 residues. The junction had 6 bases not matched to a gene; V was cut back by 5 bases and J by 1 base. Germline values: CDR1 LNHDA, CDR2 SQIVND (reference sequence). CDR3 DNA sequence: TGTGCCAGTAGTCCGAGACTAGCGGTTTCCTACGAGCAGTACTTC. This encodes CASSPRLAVSYEQYF.

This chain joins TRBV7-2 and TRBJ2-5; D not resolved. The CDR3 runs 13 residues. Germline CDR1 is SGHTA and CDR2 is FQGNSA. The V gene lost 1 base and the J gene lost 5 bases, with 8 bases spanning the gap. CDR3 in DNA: TGTGCCAGCAGCTTAGGATTAAGGGAGACCCAGTACTTC. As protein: CASSLGLRETQYF.

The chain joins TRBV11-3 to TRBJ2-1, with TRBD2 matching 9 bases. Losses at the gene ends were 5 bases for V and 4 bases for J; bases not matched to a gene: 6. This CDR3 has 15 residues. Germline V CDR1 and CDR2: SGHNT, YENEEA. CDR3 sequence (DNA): TGTGCCAGCAGCCCTAGGACTAGCGCTTACAATGAGCAGTTCTTC. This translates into CASSPRTSAYNEQFF. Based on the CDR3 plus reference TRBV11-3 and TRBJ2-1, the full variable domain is EAGVVQSPRYKIIEKKQPVAFWCNPISGHNTLYWYLQNLGQGPELLIRYENEEAVDDSQLPKDRFSAERLKGVDSTLKIQPAELGDSAVYLCASSPRTSAYNEQFFGPGTRLTVL.

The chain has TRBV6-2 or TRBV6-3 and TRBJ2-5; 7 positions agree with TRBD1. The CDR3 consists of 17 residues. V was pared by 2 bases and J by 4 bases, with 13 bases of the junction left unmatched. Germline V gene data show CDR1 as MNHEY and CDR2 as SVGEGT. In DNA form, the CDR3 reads TGTGCCAGCAGTTACCGCATACAGGGGAGTCAAGGAGAGACCCAGTACTTC. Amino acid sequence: CASSYRIQGSQGETQYF.

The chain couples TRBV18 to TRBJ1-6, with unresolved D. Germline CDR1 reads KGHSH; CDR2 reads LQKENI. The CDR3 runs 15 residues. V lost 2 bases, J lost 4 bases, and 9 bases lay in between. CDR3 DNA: TGTGCCAGCTCACCAGGGCGCATGTATAATTCACCCCTCCACTTT. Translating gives CASSPGRMYNSPLHF.

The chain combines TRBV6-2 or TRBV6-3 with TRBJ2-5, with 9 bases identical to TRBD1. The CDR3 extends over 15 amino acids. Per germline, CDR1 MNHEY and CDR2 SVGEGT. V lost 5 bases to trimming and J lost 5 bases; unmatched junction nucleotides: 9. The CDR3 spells CASSNPTGGDETQYF. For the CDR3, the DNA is TGTGCCAGCAGTAACCCGACAGGGGGAGATGAGACCCAGTACTTC.

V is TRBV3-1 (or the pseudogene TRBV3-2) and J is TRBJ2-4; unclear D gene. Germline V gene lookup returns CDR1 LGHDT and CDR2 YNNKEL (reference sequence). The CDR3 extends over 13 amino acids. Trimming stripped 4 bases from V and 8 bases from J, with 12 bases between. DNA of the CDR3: TGTGCCAGCAGCCCAGTGGGCACAGACATTCAGTACTTC. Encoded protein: CASSPVGTDIQYF.